One T cell receptor beta chain is described in this entry. The antigen is unknown. The CDR3 has 13 amino acids. V was clipped by 7 bases and J by 3 bases, with 12 bases between them. Germline lookup yields CDR1 LNHDA and CDR2 SQIVND (reference sequence). The data belong to a study of early T cells in non-severe SARS-CoV-2 infection. General study results and limits: The VDJdb matching leaned toward anti-spike CD8 responses and overlooked private and CD4 specificities.

TCRdb re-derived calls from the 5' RACE reads in MiXCR, one entry per CDR3 protein. The table records over 95,000 distinct CDR3 sequences, 15% to 20% of them present only once. The sequenced sample was whole blood. The chain recombines TRBV19 with TRBJ1-2, with unresolved D. The source of this sequence is an adult who was a healthcare worker with PCR-confirmed SARS-CoV-2 infection or an uninfected control (not recorded which). The CDR3 DNA is TGTGCCAGTACCCCGGATCTATACTATGGCTACACCTTC. It specifies CASTPDLYYGYTF.